A selection of T cell receptor beta chains follows, all from one sample in a study of identical twins. One entry per CDR3 protein, called by TCRdb with MiXCR from the 5' RACE reads. The data hold some 900,000 distinct CDR3 sequences, with approximately 13% observed a single time. The same specimen was also included in a second study, on yellow fever vaccine responses in identical twins.

The sample comprised PBMCs. The receptors were gathered from a young woman in good health. The CDR3 runs from the conserved cysteine through the conserved F or W. Fields, in order: V gene, J gene, D gene, clone size, CDR3 protein, CDR3 DNA. The D gene is left open where the match is weak. Rows may omit the clone size; those that give it use once, few, many or a size class.

V gene: TRBV13; J gene: TRBJ2-1; D gene: TRBD1; clone size: .; CDR3 protein: CASSLGDRGYEQFF; CDR3 DNA: TGTGCCAGCAGCTTAGGGGACAGGGGTTATGAGCAGTTCTTC
V gene: TRBV6-4; J gene: TRBJ1-5; D gene: TRBD1; clone size: .; CDR3 protein: CASSEVGTVISNQPQHF; CDR3 DNA: TGTGCCAGCAGTGAAGTGGGGACAGTAATTAGCAATCAGCCCCAGCATTTT
V gene: TRBV12-3/TRBV12-4; J gene: TRBJ2-5; D gene: TRBD2; clone size: .; CDR3 protein: CASTTQAGPRQETQYF; CDR3 DNA: TGTGCCAGCACCACTCAAGCGGGACCCCGCCAAGAGACCCAGTACTTC
V gene: TRBV7-3; J gene: TRBJ2-1; D gene: .; clone size: .; CDR3 protein: CASSHLYRFQHGSSYNEQFF; CDR3 DNA: TGTGCCAGCAGCCACTTATACAGGTTCCAACACGGGAGCTCCTACAATGAGCAGTTCTTC
V gene: TRBV2; J gene: TRBJ1-3; D gene: .; clone size: .; CDR3 protein: CASTVQGSGNTIYF; CDR3 DNA: TGTGCCAGCACCGTACAGGGCTCTGGAAACACCATATATTTT
V gene: TRBV5-1; J gene: TRBJ2-5; D gene: .; clone size: few; CDR3 protein: CASRRGERETQYF; CDR3 DNA: TGCGCCAGCCGCAGGGGTGAGCGTGAGACCCAGTACTTC
V gene: TRBV29-1; J gene: TRBJ2-7; D gene: .; clone size: .; CDR3 protein: CSVARQPNEQYF; CDR3 DNA: TGCAGCGTTGCGCGCCAACCCAACGAGCAGTACTTC
V gene: TRBV27; J gene: TRBJ2-7; D gene: .; clone size: .; CDR3 protein: CASSKTLLAGEQYF; CDR3 DNA: TGTGCCAGCAGCAAAACGCTACTAGCTGGGGAGCAGTACTTC
V gene: TRBV7-8; J gene: TRBJ2-7; D gene: .; clone size: .; CDR3 protein: CASSLAFGTSVYEQYF; CDR3 DNA: TGTGCCAGCAGCTTAGCGTTCGGGACATCTGTCTACGAGCAGTACTTC
V gene: TRBV28; J gene: TRBJ2-5; D gene: TRBD1; clone size: .; CDR3 protein: CASSSGQGSTETQYF; CDR3 DNA: TGTGCCAGCAGCTCCGGACAGGGTAGTACGGAGACCCAGTACTTC